These 10 T cell receptor beta chains came from one sample sequenced in a study of cytomegalovirus exposure and HLA in healthy donors. Use of 60 Vbeta and 13 Jbeta primers characterized the PCR. The table came from immunoSEQ multiplex PCR; TCRdb's copy has only in-frame clones and leaves some out. The table shows around 120,000 clones, with over 70% occurring only once. Sequenced material: PBMCs. The source of these receptors is a woman in her forties or fifties in good health and CMV-seropositive.

The V call is TRBV7-9, the J call TRBJ2-5; 9 bases fit TRBD1. CDR1 SEHNR and CDR2 FQNEAQ come from the germline V gene (reference sequence). The V gene end was trimmed by 4 bases and the J gene end by 5 bases; junction bases not matched to a gene: 8. CDR3 size: 15 residues. The CDR3 spells CASSSAGTGSETQYF. Written as DNA, the CDR3 is TGTGCCAGCAGCTCCGCCGGGACAGGGAGTGAGACCCAGTACTTC.

This chain links TRBV10-3 with TRBJ2-3, with unresolved D. This CDR3 comprises 14 residues. Germline V lookup: CDR1 ENHRY, CDR2 SYGVKD. V was trimmed by 7 bases and J by 4 bases, leaving 15 bases between them. This chain's CDR3 is CAINLGGSADTQYF. The CDR3 DNA follows: TGTGCCATCAACCTCGGCGGTTCTGCAGATACGCAGTATTTT.

This clone was seen a handful of times. The rearrangement links TRBV28 to TRBJ2-1; D remains unclear. This CDR3 is 13 amino acids long. Germline V lookup: CDR1 MDHEN, CDR2 SYDVKM. V was cut by 3 bases and J by 3 bases, with 6 bases left in between. The DNA for the CDR3 is TGTGCCAGCAGTTTCGGTTACTACAATGAGCAGTTCTTC. Encoded protein: CASSFGYYNEQFF.

The chain employs TRBV5-4 and TRBJ2-5; a possible D gene is TRBD2 (6 bases). Germline values: CDR1 SGHNT, CDR2 YYREEE (reference sequence). V was trimmed by 4 bases and J by 2 bases, leaving 15 bases between them. The CDR3 extends over 15 amino acids. The chain's CDR3 is CASSAPGGPQETQYF. DNA of the CDR3: TGTGCCAGCAGCGCCCCCGGGGGACCGCAAGAGACCCAGTACTTC.

The V call is TRBV4-2, the J call TRBJ2-6, with TRBD2 matching 7 bases. CDR1 is LGHNA, CDR2 YNFKEQ, per germline. The length of the CDR3 is 17 residues. The trim removed 4 bases at V and 2 bases at J, leaving 8 bases unmatched. DNA of the CDR3: TGTGCCAGCAGCCCCCCCCGGGGGGAAGCTGGGGCCAACGTCCTGACTTTC. Translating it yields CASSPPRGEAGANVLTF.

This rearrangement joins TRBV27 to TRBJ1-1; 7 bases map to TRBD1. Germline V lookup: CDR1 MNHEY, CDR2 SMNVEV (reference sequence). With V trimmed by 0 bases and J by 3 bases, 4 bases remained unmatched. This CDR3 is 15 amino acids long. CDR3 loop: CASSLSIQGYTEAFF. For the CDR3, the DNA is TGTGCCAGCAGTTTATCAATACAGGGGTACACTGAAGCTTTCTTT.

V gene TRBV2 combines with J gene TRBJ1-1; the match to TRBD1 covers 7 bases. The length of the CDR3 is 13 residues. Per germline, CDR1 SNHLY and CDR2 FYNNEI. Germline trimming cut 6 bases from V and 4 bases from J; bases unmatched to any gene: 5. This CDR3 is CASRGQVGTEAFF. DNA for the CDR3: TGTGCCAGCAGAGGACAGGTGGGCACTGAAGCTTTCTTT.

J is TRBJ2-1 and V is TRBV16, with D possibly being TRBD2 (6 bases). Germline assignment: CDR1 KGHSY and CDR2 FQNENV. Trimming shortened V by 2 bases and J by 5 bases, and 10 bases separated the two germline ends. This CDR3 comprises 14 residues. The CDR3 DNA reads TGTGCCAGCAGCCAAAGGGCTAGCGACAATGAGCAGTTCTTC. Residues: CASSQRASDNEQFF.

For this clone: The junction differs from germline at one of its ends, possibly a read error. The CDR3 here is CASSLVSGLNIEAFF. DNA for the CDR3: TGTGCCAGCAGCTTAGTATCAGGCCTGAACATTGAAGCTTTCTTT. The J gene is TRBJ1-1, the V gene TRBV7-2; D is ambiguous. The CDR3 covers 15 residues. In germline, CDR1 is SGHTA, CDR2 FQGNSA. The full variable domain, in which reference TRBV7-2 and TRBJ1-1 provide the parts outside the CDR3, is GAGVSQSPSNKVTEKGKDVELRCDPISGHTALYWYRQSLGQGLEFLIYFQGNSAPDKSGLPSDRFSAERTGGSVSTLTIQRTQQEDSAVYLCASSLVSGLNIEAFFGQGTRLTVV.

In its sample, this clone was seen a few times. This chain uses TRBV7-2 with TRBJ1-1; TRBD1 matches 7 bases. This CDR3 spans 14 amino acids. V gave up 6 bases and J gave up 2 bases; unmatched junction bases: 6. Looked up from germline, CDR1 is SGHTA and CDR2 is FQGNSA. DNA of the CDR3: TGTGCCAGCAGGAAAGCAGGGGGTAACACTGAAGCTTTCTTT. This encodes CASRKAGGNTEAFF.